Given below is one T cell receptor (beta chain) in context. Its antigen remains undetermined. At one end the junction does not follow the germline gene, possibly because of a read error. Data came from an Illumina HiSeq 1500. TCRdb reprocessing: public reads trimmed at Q25 with fastp, clones called with MiXCR, in-frame beta chains kept. For every CDR3 protein sequence, its rows merge into one entry that carries the most common genes and DNA. For this sample there are about 920,000 distinct CDR3 sequences; around 30% appear just once. The ten largest clones represent about an eighth of the sample. Sequences SGHVT (CDR1) and SQSDAQ (CDR2) are obtained from the germline V gene. There are 17 amino acids in the CDR3, from cysteine to phenylalanine inclusive. Just the 51-base CDR3 DNA is kept, in frame starting at base 1. This sample stems from a study of T cell repertoires in cytomegalovirus infection (dated by TCRdb to the late 2010s). Describing the broader study: The peptide stimulations were aimed at well-studied HLA-B-restricted epitopes as well as recently identified HLA-C-restricted CMV epitopes, whose presentation resists viral immunomodulation. Donor HLA type was relevant to the analysis, as public TCR beta signatures indicated carriage of CMV infection together with the matching HLA type. What the research found in general, with its limitations: Cumulative frequency of public TCR beta family members discriminated carriers of CMV infection plus the relevant HLA type in this cohort and an independent approximately 340-donor cohort. The ex vivo response was dominated by HLA-C-restricted CMV-specific TCR beta clonotypes, which also provided the single most frequent clonotype in two of eight donors.

This specimen's treatment or condition label, interpreted: in vitro stimulation with specific CMV peptide epitopes to enrich CMV-specific T cells. This sequence uses TRBV7-4 and TRBJ2-1; 11 central bases correspond to TRBD2. Sequences were derived from cultured CD8+ T cells from PBMCs, sampled from culture after CMV antigen stimulation. This receptor was obtained from a human donor in good health (CMV status not recorded). Some clones in this sample may be carry-over from other donors' samples. The CDR3 corresponds to CVSSASPGLAVYNVQFF. The nucleotide sequence is TGTGTCAGCAGCGCCTCCCCGGGACTAGCGGTTTACAATGTGCAGTTCTTC.